This T cell receptor beta chain was obtained from a study of cytomegalovirus exposure and HLA in healthy donors. Only in-frame clones appear in the TCRdb table, and some are missing; sequencing was by immunoSEQ multiplex PCR. The profile shows tens of thousands of clones, about 92% of them singletons. The table lists this clone with a count of one. After removal of 0 bases from V and 6 bases from J, the junction contained 20 bases not matched to a gene. Germline V gene lookup returns CDR1 GTSNPN and CDR2 SVGIG (reference sequence). The CDR3 sequence is 19 residues long. The receptor's source is a man aged 18 to 30 in good health and CMV-seropositive. The V and J genes are TRBV30 and TRBJ2-3; 8 bases match TRBD2. The sequencing input was PBMCs. This CDR3 reads CAWSVGRGRPASGSDTQYF. For the CDR3, the DNA is TGTGCCTGGAGTGTGGGAAGAGGTCGCCCCGCTAGCGGGTCTGATACGCAGTATTTT.